This TCR beta chain comes out of a study of blood T cell repertoires in COVID-19. As for the study in general: Material from acute and convalescent COVID-19 was sourced from the United States, Italy and Spain.

The cohort comprised adults aged 18 to 89 years residing in 24 US areas. Cohort 3 donors were reported recovered after two negative PCRs, clearance, or symptom resolution. The method was immunoSEQ multiplex PCR; TCRdb's version includes in-frame clones alone and lacks a portion of them. The data contain almost 200,000 clones, roughly 90% of them singletons. Trimming removed 11 bases at V and 5 bases at J, with 18 bases between. Germline V gene data show CDR1 as LNHDA and CDR2 as SQIVND (reference sequence). CDR3 size: 13 residues. The sequence was collected from a woman aged 18-35 years who had recovered from COVID-19. The specimen was PBMCs or T cells enriched from blood (not recorded which). The rearrangement uses TRBV19 and TRBJ1-1; D might be TRBD1 (6 bases). CDR3 DNA: TGTGCCTCGAAGGGGGGGCGTCGGACTGAAGCTTTCTTT. The encoded protein is CASKGGRRTEAFF.